The clone carrying this TCR beta chain was detected once. Its target is not known. Germline V gives CDR1 KGHSH, CDR2 LQKENI. The CDR3 is 14 amino acids. Deletions cut 4 bases from V and 1 base from J, with 10 bases between. This record comes from a study of OX40 agonist ivuxolimab in advanced cancers. Study information: Ivuxolimab is a fully human IgG2 antibody that activates OX40 (CD134).

This table comes from immunoSEQ multiplex PCR, and its TCRdb copy is limited to in-frame clones, with some not included. The sample records 40,000 to 60,000 clones, roughly nine tenths being singletons. Findings and caveats of the study: Among the lowest levels of clonal expansion were found in partial responders at 0.1-3.0 mg/kg.

This TCR came from an adult with an advanced solid tumor such as melanoma, head and neck, liver or kidney cancer. The chain couples TRBV18 to TRBJ1-1; the D is unclear. The input for sequencing was CD4+ or CD8+ T cells sorted from blood, taken in a trial of the OX40 agonist ivuxolimab. The CDR3 protein is CASSLDAPNTEAFF. CDR3 in DNA: TGTGCCAGCTCACTTGACGCCCCGAACACTGAAGCTTTCTTT. The variable domain in full, with the rest retrieved from reference TRBV18 and TRBJ1-1, is NAGVMQNPRHLVRRRGQEARLRCSPMKGHSHVYWYRQLPEEGLKFMVYLQKENIIDESGMPKERFSAEFPKEGPSILRIQQVVRGDSAAYFCASSLDAPNTEAFFGQGTRLTVV.